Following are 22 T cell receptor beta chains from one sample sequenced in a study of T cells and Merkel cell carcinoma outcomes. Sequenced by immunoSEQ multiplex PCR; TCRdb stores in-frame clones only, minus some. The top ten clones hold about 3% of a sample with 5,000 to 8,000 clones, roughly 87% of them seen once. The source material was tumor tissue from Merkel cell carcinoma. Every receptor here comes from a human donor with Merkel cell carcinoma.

For the CDR3, the DNA is TGCGCCAGCAACCCCTGGGATAGCGGGGACAATACGCAGTATTTT. Translated: CASNPWDSGDNTQYF. The chain couples TRBV10-2 to TRBJ2-3; 8 positions agree with TRBD2. CDR1 WSHSY and CDR2 SAAADI come from the germline V gene. The CDR3 is 15 amino acids. J was trimmed by 7 bases and V by 7 bases; bases with no gene match: 13.

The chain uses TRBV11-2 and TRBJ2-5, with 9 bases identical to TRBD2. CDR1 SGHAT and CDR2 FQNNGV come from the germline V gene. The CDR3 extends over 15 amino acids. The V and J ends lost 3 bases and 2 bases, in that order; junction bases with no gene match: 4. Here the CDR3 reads CASSFMAGGQETQYF. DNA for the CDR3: TGTGCCAGCAGCTTCATGGCGGGAGGGCAAGAGACCCAGTACTTC.

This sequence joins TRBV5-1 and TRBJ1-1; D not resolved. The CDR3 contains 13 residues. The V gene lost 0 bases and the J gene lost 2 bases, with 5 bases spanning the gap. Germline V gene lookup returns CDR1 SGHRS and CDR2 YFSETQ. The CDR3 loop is CASSLVSNTEAFF. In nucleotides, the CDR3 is TGCGCCAGCAGCTTGGTAAGCAACACTGAAGCTTTCTTT.

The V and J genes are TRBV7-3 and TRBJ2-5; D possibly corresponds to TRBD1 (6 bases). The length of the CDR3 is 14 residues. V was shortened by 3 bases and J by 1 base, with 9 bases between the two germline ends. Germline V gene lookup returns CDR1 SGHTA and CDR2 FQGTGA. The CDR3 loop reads CASSFGQPQETQYF. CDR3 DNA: TGTGCCAGCAGCTTTGGACAGCCCCAAGAGACCCAGTACTTC.

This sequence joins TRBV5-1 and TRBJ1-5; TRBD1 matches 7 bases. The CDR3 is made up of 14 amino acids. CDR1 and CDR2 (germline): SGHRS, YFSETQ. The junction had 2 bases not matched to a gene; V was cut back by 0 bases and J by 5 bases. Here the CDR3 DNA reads TGCGCCAGCAGCTTGGGTGGGACAGATCAGCCCCAGCATTTT. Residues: CASSLGGTDQPQHF.

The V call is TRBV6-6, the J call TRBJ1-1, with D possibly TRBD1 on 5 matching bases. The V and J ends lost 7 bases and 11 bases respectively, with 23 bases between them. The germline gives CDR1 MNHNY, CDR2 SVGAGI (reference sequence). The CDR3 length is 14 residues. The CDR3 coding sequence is TGTGCCAGCACCGCGGGGACCCCCGCGGGGTTGGCTTTCTTT. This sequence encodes CASTAGTPAGLAFF.

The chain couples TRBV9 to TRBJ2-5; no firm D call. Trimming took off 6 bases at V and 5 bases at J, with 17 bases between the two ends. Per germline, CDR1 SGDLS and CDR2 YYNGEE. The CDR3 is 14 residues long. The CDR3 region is CASNPLMSGETQYF. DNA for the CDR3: TGTGCCAGCAACCCTCTCATGAGTGGGGAGACCCAGTACTTC.

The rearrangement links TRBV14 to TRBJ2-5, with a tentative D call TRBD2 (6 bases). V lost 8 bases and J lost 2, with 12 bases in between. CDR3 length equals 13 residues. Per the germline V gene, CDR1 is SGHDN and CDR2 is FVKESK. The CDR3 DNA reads TGTGCCAGCGGTCGGGACTGGCAAGAGACCCAGTACTTC. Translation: CASGRDWQETQYF.

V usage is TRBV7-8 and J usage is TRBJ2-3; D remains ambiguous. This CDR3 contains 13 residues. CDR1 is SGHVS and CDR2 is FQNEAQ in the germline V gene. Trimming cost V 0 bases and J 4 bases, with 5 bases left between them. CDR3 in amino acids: CASSLAGSDTQYF. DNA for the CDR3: TGTGCCAGCAGCTTAGCCGGATCAGATACGCAGTATTTT.

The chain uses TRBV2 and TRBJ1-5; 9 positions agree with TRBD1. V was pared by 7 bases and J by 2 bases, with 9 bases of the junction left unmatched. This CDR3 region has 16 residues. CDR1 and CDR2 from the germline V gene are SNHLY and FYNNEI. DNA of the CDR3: TGTGCCAGCAACGGACAGGGGAGGTCGGGCAATCAGCCCCAGCATTTT. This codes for CASNGQGRSGNQPQHF.

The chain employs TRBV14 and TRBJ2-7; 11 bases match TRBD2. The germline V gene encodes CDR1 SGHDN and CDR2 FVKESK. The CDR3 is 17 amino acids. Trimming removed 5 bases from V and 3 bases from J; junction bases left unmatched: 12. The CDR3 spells CASSSRLAGPADYEQYF. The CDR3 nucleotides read TGTGCCAGCAGCTCTCGACTAGCGGGACCCGCGGACTACGAGCAGTACTTC.

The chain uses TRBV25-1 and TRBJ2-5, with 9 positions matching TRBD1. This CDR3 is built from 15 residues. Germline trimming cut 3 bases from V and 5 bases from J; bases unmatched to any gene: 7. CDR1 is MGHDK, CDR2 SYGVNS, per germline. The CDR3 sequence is CASSDTGGSTETQYF. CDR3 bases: TGTGCCAGCAGTGATACAGGGGGCTCCACGGAGACCCAGTACTTC.

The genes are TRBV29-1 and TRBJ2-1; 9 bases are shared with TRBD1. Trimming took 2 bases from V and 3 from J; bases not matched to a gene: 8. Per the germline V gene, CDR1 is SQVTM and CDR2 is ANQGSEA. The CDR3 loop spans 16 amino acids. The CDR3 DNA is TGCAGCGTTGAAAGGCAGACAGGGGGACTCTACAATGAGCAGTTCTTC. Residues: CSVERQTGGLYNEQFF.

The CDR3 loop reads CASSELAGLGTDTQYF. CDR3 nucleotides: TGTGCCAGTAGCGAACTAGCGGGACTTGGCACAGATACGCAGTATTTT. V and J are TRBV19 and TRBJ2-3; 10 nucleotides line up with TRBD2. The CDR3 runs 16 residues. CDR1 and CDR2 (germline): LNHDA, SQIVND (reference sequence). With V trimmed by 6 bases and J by 1 base, 7 bases remained unmatched. The full variable domain, completed using reference TRBV19 and TRBJ2-3, is DGGITQSPKYLFRKEGQNVTLSCEQNLNHDAMYWYRQDPGQGLRLIYYSQIVNDFQKGDIAEGYSVSREKKESFPLTVTSAQKNPTAFYLCASSELAGLGTDTQYFGPGTRLTVL.

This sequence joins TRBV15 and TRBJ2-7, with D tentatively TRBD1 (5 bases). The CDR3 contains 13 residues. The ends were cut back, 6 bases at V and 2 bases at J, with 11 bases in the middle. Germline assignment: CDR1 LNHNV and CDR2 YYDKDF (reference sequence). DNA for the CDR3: TGTGCCACCAGGGTGCAGGGTGCCTACGAGCAGTACTTC. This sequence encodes CATRVQGAYEQYF. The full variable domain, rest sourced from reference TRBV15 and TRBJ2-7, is DAMVIQNPRYQVTQFGKPVTLSCSQTLNHNVMYWYQQKSSQAPKLLFHYYDKDFNNEADTPDNFQSRRPNTSFCFLDIRSPGLGDTAMYLCATRVQGAYEQYFGPGTRLTVT.

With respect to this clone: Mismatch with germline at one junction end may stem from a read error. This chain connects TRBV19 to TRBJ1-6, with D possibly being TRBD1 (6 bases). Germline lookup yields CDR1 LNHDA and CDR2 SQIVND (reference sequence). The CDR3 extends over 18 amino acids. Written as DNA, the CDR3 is TGTGCCAGTAGTAAATCGGGGGGCGGAAGCTCCTATAATTCACCTCTCCACTTT. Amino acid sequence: CASSKSGGGSSYNSPLHF.

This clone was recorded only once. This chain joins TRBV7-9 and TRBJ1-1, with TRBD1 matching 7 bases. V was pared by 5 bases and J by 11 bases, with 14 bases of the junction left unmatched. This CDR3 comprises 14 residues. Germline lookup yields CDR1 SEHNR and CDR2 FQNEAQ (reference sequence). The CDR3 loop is CASSHPGTVVRAFF. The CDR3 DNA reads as TGTGCCAGCAGCCATCCTGGGACAGTGGTTCGGGCTTTCTTT.

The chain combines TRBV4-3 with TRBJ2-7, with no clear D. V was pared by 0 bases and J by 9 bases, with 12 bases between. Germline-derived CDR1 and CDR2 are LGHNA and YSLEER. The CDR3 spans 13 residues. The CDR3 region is CASSQDLEAGQYF. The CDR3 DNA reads TGCGCCAGCAGCCAAGATCTAGAGGCTGGGCAGTACTTC.

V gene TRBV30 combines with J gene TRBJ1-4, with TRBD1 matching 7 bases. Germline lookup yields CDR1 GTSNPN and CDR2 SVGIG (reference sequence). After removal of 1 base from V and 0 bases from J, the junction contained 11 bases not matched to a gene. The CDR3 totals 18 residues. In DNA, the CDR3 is TGTGCCTGGAGTGGGAGTACGGGGACAGCCGCAACTAATGAAAAACTGTTTTTT. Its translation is CAWSGSTGTAATNEKLFF.

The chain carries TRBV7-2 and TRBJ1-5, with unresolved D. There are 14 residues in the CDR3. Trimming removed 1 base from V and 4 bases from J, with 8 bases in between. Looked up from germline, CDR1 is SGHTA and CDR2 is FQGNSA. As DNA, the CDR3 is TGTGCCAGCAGCTTAGGGGCGAGAAATCAGCCCCAGCATTTT. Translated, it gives CASSLGARNQPQHF.

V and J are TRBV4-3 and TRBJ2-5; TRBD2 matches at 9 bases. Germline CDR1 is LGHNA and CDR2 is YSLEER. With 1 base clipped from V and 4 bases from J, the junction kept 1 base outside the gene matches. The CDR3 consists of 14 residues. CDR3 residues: CASSQGGRGETQYF. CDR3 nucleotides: TGCGCCAGCAGCCAAGGCGGGAGGGGAGAGACCCAGTACTTC.

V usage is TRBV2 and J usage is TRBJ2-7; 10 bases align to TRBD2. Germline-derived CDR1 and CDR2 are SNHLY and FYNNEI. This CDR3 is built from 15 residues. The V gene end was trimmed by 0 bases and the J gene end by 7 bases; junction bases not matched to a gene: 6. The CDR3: CASSEARLAGDEQYV. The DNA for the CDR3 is TGTGCCAGCAGTGAAGCGCGTCTAGCGGGGGATGAGCAGTACGTC.